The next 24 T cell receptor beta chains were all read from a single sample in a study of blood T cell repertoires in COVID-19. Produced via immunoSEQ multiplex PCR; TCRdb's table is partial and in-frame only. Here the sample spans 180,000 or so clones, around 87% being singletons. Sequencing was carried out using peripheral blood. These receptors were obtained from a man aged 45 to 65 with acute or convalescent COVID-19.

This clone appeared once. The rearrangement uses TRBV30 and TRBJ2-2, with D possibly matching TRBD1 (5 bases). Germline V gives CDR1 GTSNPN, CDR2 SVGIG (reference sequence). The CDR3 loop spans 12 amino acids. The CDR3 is CATDSNTGELFF. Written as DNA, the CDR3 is TGTGCTACAGACAGCAACACCGGGGAGCTGTTTTTT.

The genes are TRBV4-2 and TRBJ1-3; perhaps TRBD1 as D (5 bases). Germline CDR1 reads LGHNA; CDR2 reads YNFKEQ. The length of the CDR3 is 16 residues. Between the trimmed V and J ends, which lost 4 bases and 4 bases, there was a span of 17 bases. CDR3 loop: CASSLEPGGDGNTIYF. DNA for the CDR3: TGTGCCAGCAGCCTTGAGCCCGGGGGAGACGGAAACACCATATATTTT.

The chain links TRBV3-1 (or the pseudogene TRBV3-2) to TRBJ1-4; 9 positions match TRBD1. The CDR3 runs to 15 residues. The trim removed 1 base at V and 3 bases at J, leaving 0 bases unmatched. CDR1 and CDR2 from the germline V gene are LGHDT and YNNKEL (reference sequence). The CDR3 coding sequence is TGTGCCAGCAGCCAAGGACAGGGGGCTAATGAAAAACTGTTTTTT. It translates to CASSQGQGANEKLFF.

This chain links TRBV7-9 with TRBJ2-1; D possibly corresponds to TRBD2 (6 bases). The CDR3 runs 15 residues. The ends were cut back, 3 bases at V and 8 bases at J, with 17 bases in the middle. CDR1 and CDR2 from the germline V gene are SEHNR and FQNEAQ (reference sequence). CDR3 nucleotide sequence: TGTGCCAGCAGCTTTTTCCAGGGACTGGGGGATGAGCAGTTCTTC. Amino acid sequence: CASSFFQGLGDEQFF.

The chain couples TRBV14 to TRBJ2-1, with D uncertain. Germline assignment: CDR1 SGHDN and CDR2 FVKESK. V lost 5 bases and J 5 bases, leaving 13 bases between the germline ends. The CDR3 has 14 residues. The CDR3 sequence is CASSVVSGHNEQFF. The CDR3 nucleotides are TGTGCCAGCAGCGTTGTGTCAGGTCACAATGAGCAGTTCTTC.

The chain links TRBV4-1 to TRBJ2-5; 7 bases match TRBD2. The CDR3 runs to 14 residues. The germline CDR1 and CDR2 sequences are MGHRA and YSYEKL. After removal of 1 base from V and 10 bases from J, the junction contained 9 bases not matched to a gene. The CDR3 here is CASSQVSRDYLQYF. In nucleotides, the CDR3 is TGCGCCAGCAGCCAAGTGTCAAGGGACTACCTCCAGTACTTC.

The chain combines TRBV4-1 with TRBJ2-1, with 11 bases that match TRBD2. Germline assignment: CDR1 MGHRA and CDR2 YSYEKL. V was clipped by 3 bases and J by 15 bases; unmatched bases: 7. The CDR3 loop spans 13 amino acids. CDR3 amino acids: CASSQVTGTSGFF. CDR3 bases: TGCGCCAGCAGCCAGGTAACCGGGACTAGCGGGTTCTTC.

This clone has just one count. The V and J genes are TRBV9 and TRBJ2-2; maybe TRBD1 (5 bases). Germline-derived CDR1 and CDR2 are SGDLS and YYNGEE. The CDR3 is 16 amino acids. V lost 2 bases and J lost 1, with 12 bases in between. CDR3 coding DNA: TGTGCCAGCAGCGTGGGATCCAGGGAGAACACCGGGGAGCTGTTTTTT. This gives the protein CASSVGSRENTGELFF.

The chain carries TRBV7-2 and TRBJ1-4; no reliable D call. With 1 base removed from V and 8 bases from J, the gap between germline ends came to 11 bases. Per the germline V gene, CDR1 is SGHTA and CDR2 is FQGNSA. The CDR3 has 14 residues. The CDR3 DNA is TGTGCCAGCAGCTTAGGGACTCTAGAGGAAAAACTGTTTTTT. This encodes CASSLGTLEEKLFF. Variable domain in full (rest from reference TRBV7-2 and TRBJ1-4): GAGVSQSPSNKVTEKGKDVELRCDPISGHTALYWYRQSLGQGLEFLIYFQGNSAPDKSGLPSDRFSAERTGGSVSTLTIQRTQQEDSAVYLCASSLGTLEEKLFFGSGTQLSVL.

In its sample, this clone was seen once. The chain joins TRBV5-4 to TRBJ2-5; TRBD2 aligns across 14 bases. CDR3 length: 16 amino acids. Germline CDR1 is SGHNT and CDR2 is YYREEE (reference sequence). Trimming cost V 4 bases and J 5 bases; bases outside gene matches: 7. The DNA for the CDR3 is TGTGCCAGCAGCGCACCGACTAGCGGGGGGGGTGAGACCCAGTACTTC. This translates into CASSAPTSGGGETQYF. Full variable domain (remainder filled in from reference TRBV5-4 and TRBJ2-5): ETGVTQSPTHLIKTRGQQVTLRCSSQSGHNTVSWYQQALGQGPQFIFQYYREEENGRGNFPPRFSGLQFPNYSSELNVNALELDDSALYLCASSAPTSGGGETQYFGPGTRLLVL.

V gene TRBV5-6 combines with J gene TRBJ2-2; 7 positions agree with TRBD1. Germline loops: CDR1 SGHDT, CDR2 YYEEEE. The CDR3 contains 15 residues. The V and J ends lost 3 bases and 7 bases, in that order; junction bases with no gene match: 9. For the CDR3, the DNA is TGTGCCAGCAGCTCCCGACAGGGAAGGAGCGGGGAGCTGTTTTTT. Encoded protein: CASSSRQGRSGELFF.

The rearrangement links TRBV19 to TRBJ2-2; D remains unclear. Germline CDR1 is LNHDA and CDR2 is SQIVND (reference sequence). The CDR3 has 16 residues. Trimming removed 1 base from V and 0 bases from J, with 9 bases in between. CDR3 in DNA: TGTGCCAGTAGTATAGGGCATGATTCGAACACCGGGGAGCTGTTTTTT. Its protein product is CASSIGHDSNTGELFF.

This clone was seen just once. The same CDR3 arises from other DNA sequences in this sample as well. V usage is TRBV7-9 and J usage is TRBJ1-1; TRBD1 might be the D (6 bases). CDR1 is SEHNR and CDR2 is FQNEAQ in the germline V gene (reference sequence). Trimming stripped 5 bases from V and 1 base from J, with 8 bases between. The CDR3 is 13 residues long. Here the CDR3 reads CASSPQGNTEAFF. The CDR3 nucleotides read TGTGCCAGCAGCCCACAGGGGAACACTGAAGCTTTCTTT.

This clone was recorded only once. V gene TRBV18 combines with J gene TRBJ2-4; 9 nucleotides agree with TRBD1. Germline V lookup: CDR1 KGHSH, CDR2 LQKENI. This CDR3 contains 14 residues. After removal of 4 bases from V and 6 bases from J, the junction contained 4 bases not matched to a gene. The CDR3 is CASSRDRGGNIQYF. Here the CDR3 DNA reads TGTGCCAGCTCACGAGACAGGGGGGGAAACATTCAGTACTTC.

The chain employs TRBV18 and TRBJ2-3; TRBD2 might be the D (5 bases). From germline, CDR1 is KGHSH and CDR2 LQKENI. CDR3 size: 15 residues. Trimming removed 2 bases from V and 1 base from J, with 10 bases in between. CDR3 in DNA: TGTGCCAGCTCACCAAAGAGCGGAGGCACAGATACGCAGTATTTT. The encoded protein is CASSPKSGGTDTQYF.

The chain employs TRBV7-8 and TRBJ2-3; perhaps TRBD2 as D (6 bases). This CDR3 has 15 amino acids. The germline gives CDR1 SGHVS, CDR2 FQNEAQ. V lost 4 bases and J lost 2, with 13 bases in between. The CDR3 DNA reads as TGTGCCAGCAGCTCGGGGCGGGGCCACACAGATACGCAGTATTTT. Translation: CASSSGRGHTDTQYF.

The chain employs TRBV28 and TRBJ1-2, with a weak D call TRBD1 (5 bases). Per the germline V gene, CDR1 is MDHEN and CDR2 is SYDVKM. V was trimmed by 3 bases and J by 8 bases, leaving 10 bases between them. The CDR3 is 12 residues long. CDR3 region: CASSFGGLGYTF. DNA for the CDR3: TGTGCCAGCAGTTTTGGGGGGTTAGGCTACACCTTC.

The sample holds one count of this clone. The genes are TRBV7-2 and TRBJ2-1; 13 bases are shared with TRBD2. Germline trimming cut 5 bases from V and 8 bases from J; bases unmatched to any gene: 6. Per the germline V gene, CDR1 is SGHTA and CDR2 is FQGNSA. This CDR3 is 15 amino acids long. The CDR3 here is CASSLLAGGPDEQFF. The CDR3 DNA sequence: TGTGCCAGCAGCCTACTAGCGGGGGGGCCCGATGAGCAGTTCTTC.

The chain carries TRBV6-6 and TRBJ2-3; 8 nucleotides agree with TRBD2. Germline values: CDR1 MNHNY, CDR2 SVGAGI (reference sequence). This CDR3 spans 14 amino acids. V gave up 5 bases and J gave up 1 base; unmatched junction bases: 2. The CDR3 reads CASSRAGGTDTQYF. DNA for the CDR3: TGTGCCAGCAGTCGAGCGGGGGGCACAGATACGCAGTATTTT.

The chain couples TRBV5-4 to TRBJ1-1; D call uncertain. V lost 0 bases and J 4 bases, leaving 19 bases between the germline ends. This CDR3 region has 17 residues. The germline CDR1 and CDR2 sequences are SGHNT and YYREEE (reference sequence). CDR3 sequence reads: CASSLGLWEARGTEAFF. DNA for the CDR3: TGTGCCAGCAGCTTGGGCCTTTGGGAGGCCCGGGGCACTGAAGCTTTCTTT.

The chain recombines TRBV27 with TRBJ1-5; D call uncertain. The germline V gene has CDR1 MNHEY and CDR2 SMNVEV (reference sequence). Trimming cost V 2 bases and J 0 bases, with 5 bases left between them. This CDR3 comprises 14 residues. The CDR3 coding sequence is TGTGCCAGCAGTTTACGGGGTAGCAATCAGCCCCAGCATTTT. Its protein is CASSLRGSNQPQHF.

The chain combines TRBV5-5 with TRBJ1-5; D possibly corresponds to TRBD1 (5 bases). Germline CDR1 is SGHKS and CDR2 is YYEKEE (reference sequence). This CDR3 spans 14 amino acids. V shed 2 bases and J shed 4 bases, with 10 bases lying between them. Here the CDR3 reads CASSLGGQNQPQHF. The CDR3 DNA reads TGTGCCAGCAGCTTAGGCGGACAAAATCAGCCCCAGCATTTT.

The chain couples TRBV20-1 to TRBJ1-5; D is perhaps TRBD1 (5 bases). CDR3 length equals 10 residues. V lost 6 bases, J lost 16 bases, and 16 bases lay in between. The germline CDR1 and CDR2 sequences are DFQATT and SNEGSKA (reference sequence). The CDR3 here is CSAWRAGPHF. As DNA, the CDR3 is TGCAGTGCCTGGAGGGCAGGGCCCCATTTT.

The chain's CDR3 is CASSYSNTPIVSYNEQFF. CDR3 nucleotides: TGTGCCAGCAGTTATTCCAATACCCCAATAGTTTCCTACAATGAGCAGTTCTTC. The rearrangement links TRBV6-2 or TRBV6-3 to TRBJ2-1, with no clear D. The CDR3 is made up of 18 amino acids. In germline, CDR1 is MNHEY, CDR2 SVGEGT. The V end lost 3 bases, the J end lost 1 base, and 19 bases lay between the germline ends.